The 26 T cell receptor beta chains listed next were all sequenced from one sample in a study of T-cell reconstitution after alpha-beta-depleted transplantation in children. TCRbeta library preparation incorporated unique molecular identifiers. TCRdb reprocessed the PCR reads via MiXCR and lists one record per CDR3 protein. Among 250,000 to 400,000 distinct CDR3 sequences listed, around 25% were seen once. The sample consisted of PBMCs, mostly from graft donor cells, taken 180 days after TCRalphabeta/CD19-depleted stem cell transplant. Receptors originate from a male patient between 10 and 17 years old who had a stem cell transplant for acute lymphoblastic leukemia, so the T cells may come from the graft donor.

The rearrangement joins TRBV29-1 to TRBJ1-2; D ambiguous. The CDR3 contains 13 residues. Germline CDR1 reads SQVTM; CDR2 reads ANQGSEA. The V and J ends lost 3 bases and 4 bases respectively, with 12 bases between them. The CDR3 here is CSVDRGPGYGYTF. CDR3 nucleotide sequence: TGCAGCGTTGATCGAGGCCCCGGCTATGGCTACACCTTC.

In its sample, this clonotype was seen a few times. The rearrangement uses TRBV5-1 and TRBJ2-1; TRBD1 aligns across 8 bases. Per germline, CDR1 SGHRS and CDR2 YFSETQ. This CDR3 has 14 residues. With 4 bases clipped from V and 6 bases from J, the junction kept 6 bases outside the gene matches. The CDR3 is CASSIQTGGNEQFF. Written as DNA, the CDR3 is TGCGCCAGCAGCATACAAACAGGGGGCAATGAGCAGTTCTTC.

V usage is TRBV5-5 and J usage is TRBJ2-2; D not certain. The V and J ends lost 0 bases and 7 bases respectively, with 19 bases between them. Looked up from germline, CDR1 is SGHKS and CDR2 is YYEKEE (reference sequence). CDR3 length: 17 residues. This chain's CDR3 is CASSLGFRLKGIGELFF. CDR3 bases: TGTGCCAGCAGCTTGGGCTTCCGGCTTAAAGGGATCGGGGAGCTGTTTTTT.

The table lists this clonotype with many counts. The CDR3 spells CASWLGTSHFETQYF. CDR3 sequence (DNA): TGCGCCAGCTGGCTTGGAACTAGCCACTTCGAGACCCAGTACTTC. The V gene is TRBV5-1, the J gene TRBJ2-5; weak D call: TRBD2 (6 bases). The CDR3 sequence is 15 residues long. V was trimmed by 7 bases and J by 5 bases, leaving 21 bases between them. Germline CDR1 is SGHRS and CDR2 is YFSETQ.

This rearrangement joins TRBV5-1 to TRBJ2-2, with 8 bases aligning to TRBD1. Germline CDR1 reads SGHRS; CDR2 reads YFSETQ. This CDR3 has 14 residues. Trimming took 3 bases from V and 3 from J; bases not matched to a gene: 1. CDR3 sequence: CASSSTGDTGELFF. In nucleotides, the CDR3 is TGCGCCAGCAGCTCGACAGGGGACACCGGGGAGCTGTTTTTT.

The chain is built from TRBV5-1 and TRBJ1-1; weak D call: TRBD1 (5 bases). CDR1 and CDR2 from the germline V gene are SGHRS and YFSETQ. The CDR3 loop spans 14 amino acids. The ends were cut back, 3 bases at V and 0 bases at J, with 9 bases in the middle. CDR3 sequence reads: CASSSRGMNTEAFF. The DNA for the CDR3 is TGCGCCAGCAGCTCCCGGGGCATGAACACTGAAGCTTTCTTT.

This clonotype was counted between two and nine times. This rearrangement joins TRBV5-6 to TRBJ2-2; no clear D. V lost 1 base and J lost 1, with 11 bases in between. The CDR3 extends over 16 amino acids. Germline CDR1 and CDR2: SGHDT and YYEEEE. The CDR3: CASSLRRLQNTGELFF. CDR3 nucleotides: TGTGCCAGCAGCTTGCGGAGACTTCAGAACACCGGGGAGCTGTTTTTT.

V gene TRBV28 combines with J gene TRBJ2-2, with D perhaps matching TRBD1 (7 bases). Germline loops: CDR1 MDHEN, CDR2 SYDVKM. V was pared by 6 bases and J by 5 bases, with 13 bases between. This CDR3 is 14 amino acids long. In nucleotides, the CDR3 is TGTGCCAGCAGGCCCTCAGGGGGGACCGGGGAGCTGTTTTTT. It yields the protein CASRPSGGTGELFF.

V gene TRBV18 combines with J gene TRBJ1-4; a possible D gene is TRBD1 (5 bases). Germline V lookup: CDR1 KGHSH, CDR2 LQKENI. The CDR3 covers 13 residues. V was cut by 1 base and J by 5 bases, with 5 bases left in between. CDR3 region: CASSPRDNEKLFF. In DNA form, the CDR3 reads TGTGCCAGCTCACCACGGGACAATGAAAAACTGTTTTTT.

V and J are TRBV5-1 and TRBJ2-7; tentatively, D is TRBD2 (5 bases). CDR3 size: 15 residues. Germline V lookup: CDR1 SGHRS, CDR2 YFSETQ. Between the trimmed V and J ends, which lost 7 bases and 5 bases, there was a span of 22 bases. CDR3 amino acids: CASRLRTYLGDEQYF. The CDR3 DNA is TGCGCCAGCCGACTAAGGACCTACCTAGGAGACGAGCAGTACTTC.

This clonotype was detected only a few times. This chain joins TRBV10-3 and TRBJ2-7; D is possibly TRBD1 (5 bases). Germline V lookup: CDR1 ENHRY, CDR2 SYGVKD. The CDR3 runs to 13 residues. The germline V and J ends were trimmed by 3 bases and 4 bases, with 10 bases remaining between them. The CDR3 reads CAISDQDTYEQYF. The DNA of the CDR3 is TGTGCCATCAGTGACCAGGACACGTACGAGCAGTACTTC.

Worth noting for this clonotype: One junction end does not reproduce the germline sequence, and a read error may be involved. The chain carries TRBV18 and TRBJ2-1; TRBD1 is a possible D gene (6 bases). Germline V gene data show CDR1 as KGHSH and CDR2 as LQKENI. The CDR3 length is 12 residues. CDR3: CASSPSQQGGLF. The CDR3 DNA reads as TGTGCCAGCTCACCATCTCAACAGGGTGGCCTCTTC.

This clonotype has more than one count but fewer than ten. This sequence joins TRBV27 and TRBJ2-5; perhaps TRBD2 as D (7 bases). Trimming removed 4 bases from V and 5 bases from J, with 14 bases in between. The CDR3 has 14 amino acids. Germline CDR1 and CDR2: MNHEY and SMNVEV (reference sequence). The CDR3 region is CASSWTRGWETQYF. The CDR3, as DNA: TGTGCCAGCAGTTGGACTAGGGGGTGGGAGACCCAGTACTTC.

The genes are TRBV4-1 and TRBJ1-2; no clear D gene. Germline V lookup: CDR1 MGHRA, CDR2 YSYEKL. The V end was cut by 1 base, the J end by 3 bases, with 15 bases between. The CDR3 loop spans 16 amino acids. This CDR3 reads CASSQVAGGGYYGYTF. CDR3 bases: TGCGCCAGCAGCCAAGTTGCGGGTGGCGGGTACTATGGCTACACCTTC.

The V gene is TRBV20-1, the J gene TRBJ2-5; D perhaps matches TRBD1 (6 bases). Germline loops: CDR1 DFQATT, CDR2 SNEGSKA (reference sequence). V lost 3 bases and J 6 bases, leaving 14 bases between the germline ends. This CDR3 spans 13 amino acids. CDR3 protein: CSARVDRSKTQYF. Written as DNA, the CDR3 is TGCAGTGCTAGGGTAGACAGGTCGAAGACCCAGTACTTC.

This clonotype was observed a handful of times. This sequence joins TRBV12-3 or TRBV12-4 and TRBJ2-5, with D perhaps matching TRBD1 (6 bases). The CDR3 contains 16 residues. V was pared by 3 bases and J by 9 bases, with 23 bases between. The CDR3 nucleotides are TGTGCCAGCAGTTTGCCAAAGGGAGTAGGGCCAGGGGCCCAGTACTTC. This encodes CASSLPKGVGPGAQYF.

J is TRBJ2-7 and V is TRBV12-3 or TRBV12-4; D is unclear. This CDR3 is 15 amino acids long. Trimming took off 2 bases at V and 2 bases at J, with 13 bases between the two ends. CDR3 protein: CASSLMLRFTYEQYF. CDR3 coding DNA: TGTGCCAGCAGTTTAATGTTAAGGTTCACCTACGAGCAGTACTTC.

The sample holds a few counts of this clonotype. The chain is built from TRBV7-9 and TRBJ1-2; 7 positions match TRBD1. Germline V gene lookup returns CDR1 SEHNR and CDR2 FQNEAQ (reference sequence). V trimming: 2 bases; J trimming: 7 bases; junction bases outside the gene matches: 4. This CDR3 is 13 amino acids long. The CDR3 nucleotides read TGTGCCAGCAGCTTAAAGGGGGCGAGTGGCTACACCTTC. This encodes CASSLKGASGYTF.

V and J are TRBV5-1 and TRBJ2-3; possibly TRBD1 for D (6 bases). This CDR3 is built from 15 residues. Trimming shortened V by 0 bases and J by 2 bases, and 10 bases separated the two germline ends. CDR1 SGHRS and CDR2 YFSETQ come from the germline V gene. CDR3 in DNA: TGCGCCAGCAGCTTGGCGACAGGCGCCACAGATACGCAGTATTTT. Translation: CASSLATGATDTQYF.

The table lists this clonotype with many counts. This chain joins TRBV5-5 and TRBJ2-2, with TRBD1 identical over 8 bases. The CDR3 has 16 residues. Germline loops: CDR1 SGHKS, CDR2 YYEKEE (reference sequence). Trimming cost V 3 bases and J 6 bases; bases outside gene matches: 10. CDR3 bases: TGTGCCAGCAGCTCTGGACAGGGAAGGCGGGCCGGGGAGCTGTTTTTT. Protein sequence: CASSSGQGRRAGELFF.

This clonotype was seen ten or more times. The chain uses TRBV5-8 and TRBJ2-3; 14 positions agree with TRBD2. The germline CDR1 and CDR2 sequences are SGHTS and YDEGEE. Germline trimming cut 0 bases from V and 4 bases from J; bases unmatched to any gene: 1. This CDR3 comprises 16 residues. The CDR3 region has the DNA TGTGCCAGCAGCTTGGGACTAGCGGGAGGGGCAGATACGCAGTATTTT. This sequence encodes CASSLGLAGGADTQYF. The entire variable domain, with the rest obtained from reference TRBV5-8 and TRBJ2-3, is as follows: EAGVTQSPTHLIKTRGQQATLRCSPISGHTSVYWYQQALGLGLQFLLWYDEGEERNRGNFPPRFSGRQFPNYSSELNVNALELEDSALYLCASSLGLAGGADTQYFGPGTRLTVL.

V gene TRBV2 combines with J gene TRBJ2-3, with 8 positions matching TRBD2. This CDR3 is 15 amino acids long. The germline CDR1 and CDR2 sequences are SNHLY and FYNNEI. J gave up 1 base and V 7 bases, and 7 bases lay outside the gene matches. The CDR3: CASTRGTSRTDTQYF. For the CDR3, the DNA is TGTGCCAGCACCCGGGGGACTAGTCGCACAGATACGCAGTATTTT.

CDR3 protein: CSAKGGRIGKNTEAFF. In DNA, the CDR3 is TGCAGTGCTAAGGGGGGGCGCATAGGGAAGAACACTGAAGCTTTCTTT. This rearrangement joins TRBV20-1 to TRBJ1-1, with a possible D match to TRBD1 (6 bases). V gave up 4 bases and J gave up 1 base, with 19 bases separating them. Germline V CDR1 and CDR2: DFQATT, SNEGSKA (reference sequence). The CDR3 covers 16 residues.

The chain is built from TRBV27 and TRBJ1-2; TRBD1 is a possible D gene (5 bases). The CDR3 sequence is 14 residues long. Per the germline V gene, CDR1 is MNHEY and CDR2 is SMNVEV (reference sequence). V was clipped by 1 base and J by 4 bases, with 10 bases between them. The CDR3, as DNA: TGTGCCAGCAGTTTATTGGGTGGGACCTATGGCTACACCTTC. Its translation is CASSLLGGTYGYTF.

The rearrangement joins TRBV5-1 to TRBJ2-7; D gene ambiguous. This CDR3 contains 16 residues. From germline, CDR1 is SGHRS and CDR2 YFSETQ. Trimming shortened V by 1 base and J by 0 bases, and 14 bases separated the two germline ends. CDR3 DNA sequence: TGCGCCAGCAGCTTGTTCCCGCGCCAGAGCTCCTACGAGCAGTACTTC. Translated, it gives CASSLFPRQSSYEQYF.

The gene calls are TRBV7-2 and TRBJ2-4; D unresolved. CDR3 size: 12 residues. Germline loops: CDR1 SGHTA, CDR2 FQGNSA. V lost 1 base and J 13 bases, leaving 11 bases between the germline ends. The CDR3: CASSLVWPAQYF. Written as DNA, the CDR3 is TGTGCCAGCAGCTTAGTTTGGCCGGCCCAGTACTTC.